The source of this T cell receptor (beta chain) is a study of blood T cell repertoires in COVID-19. Study background: The origin of the acute and convalescent COVID-19 samples was the United States, Italy and Spain. The cDNA or gDNA used as material had been derived from T cells, B-cell-depleted T cells, or PBMCs.

How the authors handled the data: The assay estimated nucleated cells by amplifying reference gene primers. Libraries were prepared by immunoSEQ multiplex PCR; TCRdb keeps only in-frame clonotypes and omits some of them. For V, J and clone size, that table is used; D and trimming come from the DNA. This repertoire shows 300,000 to 350,000 clones, 88% found once; its top ten account for approximately 1%. Study members were between 18 and 89 years old and lived in approximately 25 US regions. V was pared by 3 bases and J by 5 bases, with 7 bases between. This CDR3 has 12 amino acids. The specimen sequenced was PBMCs or T cells enriched from blood (not recorded which). This rearrangement joins TRBV12-3 or TRBV12-4 to TRBJ2-5; D is ambiguous. The receptor's source is a woman under 40 who had been exposed to COVID-19. The CDR3 DNA is TGTGCCAGCAGTTTGCACGGGGAGACCCAGTACTTC. This encodes CASSLHGETQYF.